This T cell receptor beta chain was identified in a study of identical twins. Study findings and constraints: Fewer insertions marked abundant cord blood beta clonotypes; young adult naive trended weakly, memory not at all.

On this clonotype: The target antigen is unknown.

The CDR3 is 14 amino acids. Germline CDR1 reads MNHNS; CDR2 reads SASEGT. The trim removed 7 bases at V and 6 bases at J, leaving 8 bases unmatched. One entry per CDR3 protein, called by TCRdb with MiXCR from the 5' RACE reads. The data show hundreds of thousands of distinct CDR3 sequences, with more than 6.5% seen just once and more than 2% held by the top ten. Another study also made use of these data, one on yellow fever vaccine responses in identical twins. That paper adds: The authors reported partly convergent, partly personalized vaccine responses in identical twins.

The sample was memory (CD45RO+) T cells sorted from blood. V gene TRBV6-1 combines with J gene TRBJ1-1, with TRBD1 identical over 10 bases. This receptor was identified in a woman under 30 in good health. The DNA for the CDR3 is TGTGCCAGCACCGAGACAGGGGGCGCCTCTGAAGCTTTCTTT. It specifies CASTETGGASEAFF.